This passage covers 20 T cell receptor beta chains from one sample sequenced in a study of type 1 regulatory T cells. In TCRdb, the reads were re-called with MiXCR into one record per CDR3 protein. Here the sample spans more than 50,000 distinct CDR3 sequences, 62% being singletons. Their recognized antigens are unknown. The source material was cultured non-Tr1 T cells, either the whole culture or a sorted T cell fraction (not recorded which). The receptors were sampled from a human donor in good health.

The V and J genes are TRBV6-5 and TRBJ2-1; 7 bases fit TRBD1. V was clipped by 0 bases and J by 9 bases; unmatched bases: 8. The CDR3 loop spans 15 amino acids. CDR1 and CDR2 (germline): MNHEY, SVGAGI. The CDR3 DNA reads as TGTGCCAGCAGTTACTCGGACACAGGGGTTGGTGAGCAGTTCTTC. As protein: CASSYSDTGVGEQFF.

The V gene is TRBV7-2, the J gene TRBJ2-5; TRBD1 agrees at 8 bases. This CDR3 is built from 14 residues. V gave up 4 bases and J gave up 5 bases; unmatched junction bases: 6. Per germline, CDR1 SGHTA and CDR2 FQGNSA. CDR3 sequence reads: CASSWTGNGETQYF. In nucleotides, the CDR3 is TGTGCCAGCAGCTGGACAGGGAACGGGGAGACCCAGTACTTC.

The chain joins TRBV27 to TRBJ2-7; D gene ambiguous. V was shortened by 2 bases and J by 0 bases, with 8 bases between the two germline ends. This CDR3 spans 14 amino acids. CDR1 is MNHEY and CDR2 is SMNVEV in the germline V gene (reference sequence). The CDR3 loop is CASSLRSLSYEQYF. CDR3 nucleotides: TGTGCCAGCAGTTTAAGGTCACTCTCCTACGAGCAGTACTTC.

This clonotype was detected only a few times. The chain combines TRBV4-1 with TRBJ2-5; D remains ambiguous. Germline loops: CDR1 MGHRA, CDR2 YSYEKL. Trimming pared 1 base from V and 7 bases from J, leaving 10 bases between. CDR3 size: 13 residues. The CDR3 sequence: CASSQGLTGTQYF. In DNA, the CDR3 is TGCGCCAGCAGCCAAGGTCTGACCGGGACCCAGTACTTC.

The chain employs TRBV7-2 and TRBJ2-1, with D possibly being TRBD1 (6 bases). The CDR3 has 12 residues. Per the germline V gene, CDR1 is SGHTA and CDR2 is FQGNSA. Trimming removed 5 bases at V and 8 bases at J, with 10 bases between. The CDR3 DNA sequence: TGTGCCAGCAGCCACAGGGAGCATGAGCAGTTCTTC. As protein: CASSHREHEQFF.

The CDR3: CASRLMLGAGRNTEAFF. In nucleotides, the CDR3 is TGTGCCAGCAGACTGATGTTGGGCGCGGGGAGGAACACTGAAGCTTTCTTT. The chain couples TRBV12-3 or TRBV12-4 to TRBJ1-1; no firm D call. The CDR3 sequence is 17 residues long. The germline V and J ends were trimmed by 6 bases and 1 base, with 21 bases remaining between them.

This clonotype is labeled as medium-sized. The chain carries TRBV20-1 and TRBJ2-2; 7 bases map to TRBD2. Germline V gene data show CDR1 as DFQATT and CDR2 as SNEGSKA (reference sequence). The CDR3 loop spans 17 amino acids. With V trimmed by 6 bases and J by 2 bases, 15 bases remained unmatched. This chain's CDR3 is CSARGRRDYSNTGELFF. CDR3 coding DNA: TGCAGTGCGAGGGGACGGCGGGACTACTCAAACACCGGGGAGCTGTTTTTT.

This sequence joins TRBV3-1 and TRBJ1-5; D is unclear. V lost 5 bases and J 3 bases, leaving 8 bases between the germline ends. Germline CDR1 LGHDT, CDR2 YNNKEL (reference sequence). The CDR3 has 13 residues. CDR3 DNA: TGTGCCAGCAGCGCAACCTCCAATCAGCCCCAGCATTTT. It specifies CASSATSNQPQHF. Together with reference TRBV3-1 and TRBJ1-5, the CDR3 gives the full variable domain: DTAVSQTPKYLVTQMGNDKSIKCEQNLGHDTMYWYKQDSKKFLKIMFSYNNKELIINETVPNRFSPKSPDKAHLNLHINSLELGDSAVYFCASSATSNQPQHFGDGTRLSIL.

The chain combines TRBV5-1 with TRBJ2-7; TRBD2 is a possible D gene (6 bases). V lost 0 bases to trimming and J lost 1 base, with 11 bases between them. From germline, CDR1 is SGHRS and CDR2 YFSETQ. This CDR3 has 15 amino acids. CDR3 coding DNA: TGCGCCAGCAGCTTGGGAGTAGCGGTATCCTACGAGCAGTACTTC. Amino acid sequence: CASSLGVAVSYEQYF.

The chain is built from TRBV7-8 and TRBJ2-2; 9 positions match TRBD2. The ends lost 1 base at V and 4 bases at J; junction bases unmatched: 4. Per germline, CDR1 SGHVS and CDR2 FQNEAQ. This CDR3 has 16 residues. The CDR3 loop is CASSLDSGSFTGELFF. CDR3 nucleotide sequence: TGTGCCAGCAGCTTAGATAGCGGGAGTTTCACCGGGGAGCTGTTTTTT.

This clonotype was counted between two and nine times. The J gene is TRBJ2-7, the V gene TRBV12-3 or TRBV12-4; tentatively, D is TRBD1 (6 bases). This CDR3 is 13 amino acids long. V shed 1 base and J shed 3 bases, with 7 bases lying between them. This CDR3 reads CASSLGQVYEQYF. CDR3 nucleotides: TGTGCCAGCAGTTTAGGACAGGTCTACGAGCAGTACTTC.

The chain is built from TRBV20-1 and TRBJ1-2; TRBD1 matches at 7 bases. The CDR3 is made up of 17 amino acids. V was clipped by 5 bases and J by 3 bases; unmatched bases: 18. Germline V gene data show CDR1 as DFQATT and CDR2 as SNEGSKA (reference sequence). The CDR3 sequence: CSAGGGSGGASDYGYTF. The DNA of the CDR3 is TGCAGTGCTGGAGGGGGATCAGGGGGTGCTTCGGACTATGGCTACACCTTC.

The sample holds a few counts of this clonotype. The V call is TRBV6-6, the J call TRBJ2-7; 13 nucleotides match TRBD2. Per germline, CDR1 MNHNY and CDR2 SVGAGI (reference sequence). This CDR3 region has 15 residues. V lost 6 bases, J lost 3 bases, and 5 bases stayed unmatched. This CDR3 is CASRTGTSGVYEQYF. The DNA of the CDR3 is TGTGCCAGCAGAACCGGGACTAGCGGGGTCTACGAGCAGTACTTC.

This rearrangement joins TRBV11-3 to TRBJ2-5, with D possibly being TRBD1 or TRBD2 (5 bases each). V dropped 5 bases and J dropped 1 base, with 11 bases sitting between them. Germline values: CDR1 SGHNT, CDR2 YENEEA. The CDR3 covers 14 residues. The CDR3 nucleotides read TGTGCCAGCAGCCTTCGGGACGGCCAAGAGACCCAGTACTTC. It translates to CASSLRDGQETQYF.

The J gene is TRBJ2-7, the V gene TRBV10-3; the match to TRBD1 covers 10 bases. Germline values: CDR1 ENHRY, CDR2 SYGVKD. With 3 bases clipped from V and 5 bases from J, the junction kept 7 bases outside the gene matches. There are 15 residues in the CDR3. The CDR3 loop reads CAISEPDRGSHEQYF. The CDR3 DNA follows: TGTGCCATCAGTGAACCGGACAGGGGGTCCCACGAGCAGTACTTC.

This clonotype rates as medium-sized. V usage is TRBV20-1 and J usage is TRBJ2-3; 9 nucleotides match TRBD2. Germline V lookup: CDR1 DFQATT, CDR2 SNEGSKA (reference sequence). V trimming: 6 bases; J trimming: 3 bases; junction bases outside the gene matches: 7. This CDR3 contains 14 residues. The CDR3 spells CSAPGLAKTDTQYF. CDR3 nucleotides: TGCAGTGCACCGGGACTAGCTAAAACAGATACGCAGTATTTT.

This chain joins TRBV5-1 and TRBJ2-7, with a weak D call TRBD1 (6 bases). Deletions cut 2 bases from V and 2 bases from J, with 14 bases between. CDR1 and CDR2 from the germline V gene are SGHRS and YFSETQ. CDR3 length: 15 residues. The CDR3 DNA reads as TGCGCCAGCAGCTTACAGGGTACGTCCCCCTACGAGCAGTACTTC. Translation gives CASSLQGTSPYEQYF.

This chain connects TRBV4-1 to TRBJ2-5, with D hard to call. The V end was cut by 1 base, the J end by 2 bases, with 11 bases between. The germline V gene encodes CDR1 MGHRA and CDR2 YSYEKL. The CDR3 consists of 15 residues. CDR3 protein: CASSQAGNFQETQYF. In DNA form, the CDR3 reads TGCGCCAGCAGCCAAGCGGGTAACTTTCAAGAGACCCAGTACTTC.

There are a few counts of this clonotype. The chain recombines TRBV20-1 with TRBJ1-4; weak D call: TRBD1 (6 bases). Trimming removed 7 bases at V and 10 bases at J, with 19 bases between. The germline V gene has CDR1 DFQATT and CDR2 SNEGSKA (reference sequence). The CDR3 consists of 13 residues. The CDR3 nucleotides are TGCAGTGGTCGACAGGATCTTTATGGAAAACTGTTTTTT. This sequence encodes CSGRQDLYGKLFF.

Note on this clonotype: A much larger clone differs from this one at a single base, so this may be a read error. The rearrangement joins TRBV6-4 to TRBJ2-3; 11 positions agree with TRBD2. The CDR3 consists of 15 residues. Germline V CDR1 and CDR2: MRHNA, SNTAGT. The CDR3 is CASSGLAGTTDTRYF. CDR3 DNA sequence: TGTGCCAGCAGTGGACTAGCGGGAACCACAGATACGCGGTATTTT.